The sequence of this T cell receptor (beta chain) was determined in a study of cytomegalovirus exposure and HLA in healthy donors. Study outcomes and limitations: For most TCR beta V segments, an earlier analysis put the productive rate at about 90% or about 30% of the time. Reported performance of the classifier showed diagnosis of cytomegalovirus status with high specificity and sensitivity. Information on immune exposure was restricted to one variable (CMV serostatus).

60 Vbeta and 13 Jbeta primers were used in PCR. The table came from immunoSEQ multiplex PCR; TCRdb's copy has only in-frame clones and leaves some out. Of some 150,000 clones detected, more than 80% appear once; the ten largest clones hold roughly 4%. The CDR3 runs 22 residues. Looked up from germline, CDR1 is SNHLY and CDR2 is FYNNEI. With V trimmed by 7 bases and J by 6 bases, 34 bases remained unmatched. Remarks on this clone: Its antigen remains unidentified.

The sequence was collected from a middle-aged woman in good health and CMV-seropositive. The V gene is TRBV2, the J gene TRBJ2-3; 7 bases line up with TRBD2. The specimen sequenced was PBMCs. CDR3 in amino acids: CASTSFVLQGRSAGAPADTQYF. CDR3 DNA: TGTGCCAGCACGTCATTCGTACTTCAGGGACGCAGCGCGGGAGCCCCGGCGGATACGCAGTATTTT.